This is a list of T cell receptor beta chains from one sample in a study of blood T cell repertoires in COVID-19. The data were produced by immunoSEQ multiplex PCR, yet TCRdb's version contains in-frame clones alone and is incomplete. This table has tens of thousands of clones, over 80% appearing once. Material: peripheral blood. All receptors derive from a man aged 50-59 years with active COVID-19. Both conserved end residues are trimmed from each CDR3. The D gene is left open where the match is weak.

ASSDNNEQF,TRBV12-3/TRBV12-4,TRBJ2-1,-
ASGPTSGGSRDTQY,TRBV5-5,TRBJ2-3,TRBD2
ASSEQGENSPLH,TRBV6-1,TRBJ1-6,TRBD1
ASSLIWGQEGGEQY,TRBV27,TRBJ2-7,TRBD1
ASSSSGTRVTDTQY,TRBV7-2,TRBJ2-3,TRBD2
AISESGGDTEAF,TRBV10-3,TRBJ1-1,TRBD1
ASTLRVAGSGEQY,TRBV7-2,TRBJ2-7,TRBD2
ASSPEYGNYGYT,TRBV6-4,TRBJ1-2,-
SVADGILGNQPQH,TRBV29-1,TRBJ1-5,-
ASSMDRDNYEQY,TRBV6-5,TRBJ2-7,TRBD1
ASSPDRGSPLH,TRBV18,TRBJ1-6,TRBD1
ASSDGQKIYGYT,TRBV2,TRBJ1-2,-
ASSGTSGGHYNEQF,TRBV27,TRBJ2-1,TRBD2
TSSPTKAGGVKETQY,TRBV1,TRBJ2-5,-
ASSFTGQGTGEQF,TRBV5-1,TRBJ2-1,TRBD1
ASSQQPQGVNEQY,TRBV9,TRBJ2-7,-
ASSYSGSHTEAF,TRBV6-5,TRBJ1-1,-
ASSVGPSGTGELF,TRBV11-2,TRBJ2-2,-
ASSDPPGTGVVNEQF,TRBV9,TRBJ2-1,TRBD1
ASSHTRGGSAYNSPLH,TRBV3-1/TRBV3-2,TRBJ1-6,-
ASSKEVSGNTIY,TRBV6-6,TRBJ1-3,-
ASSLTPGLPRRGYT,TRBV7-2,TRBJ1-2,-
ASSGGTDTGELF,TRBV6-4,TRBJ2-2,-
ASSRAGTDTQY,TRBV3-1/TRBV3-2,TRBJ2-3,-
ASSLSGLRVNEQF,TRBV14,TRBJ2-1,-
ASTGQGAYSPLH,TRBV27,TRBJ1-6,TRBD1
ASLRGGVYEQY,TRBV6-5,TRBJ2-7,TRBD2
ASSEWGANTGELF,TRBV10-2,TRBJ2-2,-
AISEAYNTEAF,TRBV10-3,TRBJ1-1,-
ASSEEPGQGAWETQY,TRBV6-1,TRBJ2-5,TRBD1
ASTSGHTEAF,TRBV12-3/TRBV12-4,TRBJ1-1,-
ASSNGTYHYNEQF,TRBV6-6,TRBJ2-1,-
ASSQGQVNRPQH,TRBV3-1/TRBV3-2,TRBJ1-5,-
ASSLRGQETQY,TRBV5-6,TRBJ2-5,-
ASSPAAGVPDEQF,TRBV13,TRBJ2-1,TRBD2
ASSYRGQQPQH,TRBV7-2,TRBJ1-5,TRBD1
ASSVGPPRGRLMSYGYT,TRBV9,TRBJ1-2,TRBD1
ASSEPWDREGYT,TRBV2,TRBJ1-2,TRBD1
ASSPQYDEQF,TRBV6-2/TRBV6-3,TRBJ2-1,-
ASSYGGAGANVLT,TRBV6-2/TRBV6-3,TRBJ2-6,-
ASSLSGTAYGYT,TRBV14,TRBJ1-2,-
ASSYRGSTTYEQY,TRBV6-5,TRBJ2-7,-
ASSLDTARTEAF,TRBV6-5,TRBJ1-1,-
ASSLLAGNTEAF,TRBV10-2,TRBJ1-1,-
ASSRPGAATDTQY,TRBV13,TRBJ2-3,-
ASSKGELPPGELF,TRBV19,TRBJ2-2,-
ASSSGQTGNTEAF,TRBV11-2,TRBJ1-1,-
ASSPAGTGVYEQY,TRBV19,TRBJ2-7,TRBD1
ASSQPGQGVPSSYNEQF,TRBV7-2,TRBJ2-1,TRBD1